Listed below are T cell receptor beta chains from one sample, sequenced in a study of shared clonotypes between healthy human individuals. The repertoire was sequenced with immunoSEQ multiplex PCR; TCRdb's copy has only in-frame clones and lacks some. Counted here are 650,000 to 800,000 clones, 90% to 95% occurring once; the ten biggest clones make up roughly 22%. The sequenced material came from naive CD8+ T cells sorted from blood. The receptors shown here come from a man aged 30 to 39 in good health. Each CDR3 is given with its conserved first and last residue. Each record gives: J gene, D gene, clone size, V gene, CDR3 DNA, CDR3 protein. A D gene is named only where the DNA matches it firmly. Size is omitted from some rows. Given values are once, few, many or a class for expanded clones.

TRBJ2-1 | NA | NA | TRBV29-1 | TGCAGCGTTGTCCTCAGAAGCTCCTACAATGAGCAGTTCTTC | CSVVLRSSYNEQFF
TRBJ2-3 | TRBD2 | once | TRBV11-2 | TGTGCCAGCAGCTTAACTCCGGGAGGTTGGACAGATACGCAGTATTTT | CASSLTPGGWTDTQYF
TRBJ1-2 | NA | NA | TRBV7-9 | TGTGCCAGCAAGGGATCTATAGCACACTATGGCTACACCTTC | CASKGSIAHYGYTF
TRBJ2-1 | NA | NA | TRBV7-9 | TGTGCCAGCAGCCCCCCCTGGGGGGCCTCCTACAATGAGCAGTTCTTC | CASSPPWGASYNEQFF
TRBJ2-7 | NA | NA | TRBV9 | TGTGCCAGCAGCGTAGACAGCGCCTACGAGCAGTACTTC | CASSVDSAYEQYF
TRBJ2-1 | TRBD1 | once | TRBV28 | TGTGCCAGCAGTACCTGGGACAGTGGGAGCTCCTACAATGAGCAGTTCTTC | CASSTWDSGSSYNEQFF
TRBJ2-1 | NA | NA | TRBV5-1 | TGCGCCAGCAGTCTTGGGGTTTTCCAGGGCGATGAGCAGTTCTTC | CASSLGVFQGDEQFF
TRBJ2-1 | NA | NA | TRBV6-6 | TGTGCCAGCAGTTACGTCTCCTACAATGAGCAGTTCTTC | CASSYVSYNEQFF
TRBJ2-1 | TRBD2 | NA | TRBV4-1 | TGCGCCAGCAGCCAAGACGGACTAGCGGGAGCTTACAATGAGCAGTTCTTC | CASSQDGLAGAYNEQFF
TRBJ2-1 | NA | NA | TRBV27 | TGTGCCAGCAGTTTATCCCGCAGGGGCAATGAGCAGTTCTTC | CASSLSRRGNEQFF
TRBJ2-7 | NA | NA | TRBV11-2 | TGTGCCAGCAGCTTAAATGAAGACGAGCAGTACTTC | CASSLNEDEQYF
TRBJ2-1 | NA | NA | TRBV2 | TGTGCCAGCGGGAGTAACAATGAGCAGTTCTTC | CASGSNNEQFF
TRBJ2-4 | NA | NA | TRBV18 | TGTGCCAGCTCGACAGCCCTTAACATTCAGTACTTC | CASSTALNIQYF
TRBJ2-7 | TRBD2 | NA | TRBV28 | TGTGCCGTTACCGGGACTAGCTACTACGAGCAGTACTTC | CAVTGTSYYEQYF
TRBJ2-7 | NA | NA | TRBV19 | TGTGCCAGTAGTATCGGCGGGGCCCCCTACGAGCAGTACTTC | CASSIGGAPYEQYF
TRBJ1-1 | TRBD1 | NA | TRBV9 | TGTGCCAGCAGCGCCCCGGGACAGGGCTACAACACTGAAGCTTTCTTT | CASSAPGQGYNTEAFF
TRBJ2-1 | NA | NA | TRBV11-3 | TGTGCCAGCAGCGGTCTAGCAGACTACAATGAGCAGTTCTTC | CASSGLADYNEQFF
TRBJ1-1 | NA | NA | TRBV5-1 | TGCGCCAGCAGCTTAGTGCAGGGGCCCCCGATGAACACTGAAGCTTTCTTT | CASSLVQGPPMNTEAFF
TRBJ1-1 | TRBD1 | NA | TRBV7-2 | TGTGCCAGCAGCTTCCACAGGGGGGAGGGTTCATTTATGAACACTGAAGCTTTCTTT | CASSFHRGEGSFMNTEAFF
TRBJ1-2 | TRBD1 | NA | TRBV6-5 | TGTGCCAGCAGGCCCTCGGGACAGGTTAACTATGGCTACACCTTC | CASRPSGQVNYGYTF